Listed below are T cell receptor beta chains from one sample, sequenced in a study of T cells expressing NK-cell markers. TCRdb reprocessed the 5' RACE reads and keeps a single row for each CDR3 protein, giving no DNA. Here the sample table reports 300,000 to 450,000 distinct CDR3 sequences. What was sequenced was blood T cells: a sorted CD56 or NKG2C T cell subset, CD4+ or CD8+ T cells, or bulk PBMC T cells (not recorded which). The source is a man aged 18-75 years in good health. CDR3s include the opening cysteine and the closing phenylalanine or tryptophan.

cdr3_aa: CASSLRRATDTQYF
j_call: TRBJ2-3
v_call: TRBV7-9

cdr3_aa: CASSDLAGVNEQFF
j_call: TRBJ2-1
v_call: TRBV9

cdr3_aa: CSVEDQGHYGYTF
j_call: TRBJ1-2
v_call: TRBV29-1

cdr3_aa: CAWSRGNPMNTEAFF
j_call: TRBJ1-1
v_call: TRBV30

cdr3_aa: CASRKRGQATNEKLFF
j_call: TRBJ1-4
v_call: TRBV6-1

cdr3_aa: CASRFAGTSTDTQYF
j_call: TRBJ2-3
v_call: TRBV12-3/TRBV12-4

cdr3_aa: CATSEEEVLLSSYEQYF
j_call: TRBJ2-7
v_call: TRBV15

cdr3_aa: CASSRLVRNEQYF
j_call: TRBJ2-7
v_call: TRBV12-3/TRBV12-4

cdr3_aa: CASSTSGGRGDTQYF
j_call: TRBJ2-3
v_call: TRBV10-2

cdr3_aa: CSASGGSRAGNTIYF
j_call: TRBJ1-3
v_call: TRBV20-1

cdr3_aa: CASSPGTQYEQYF
j_call: TRBJ2-7
v_call: TRBV9